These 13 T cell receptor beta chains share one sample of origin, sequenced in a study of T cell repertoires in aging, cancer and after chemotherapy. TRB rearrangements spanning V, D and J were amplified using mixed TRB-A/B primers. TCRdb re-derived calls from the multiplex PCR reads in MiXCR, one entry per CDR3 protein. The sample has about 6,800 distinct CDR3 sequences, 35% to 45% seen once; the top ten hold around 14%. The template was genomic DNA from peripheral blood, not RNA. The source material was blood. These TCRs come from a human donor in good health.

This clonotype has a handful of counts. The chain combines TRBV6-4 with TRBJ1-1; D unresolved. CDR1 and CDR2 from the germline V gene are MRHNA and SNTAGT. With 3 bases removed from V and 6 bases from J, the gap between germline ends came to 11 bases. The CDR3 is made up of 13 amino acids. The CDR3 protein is CASSETRTAEAFF. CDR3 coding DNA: TGTGCCAGCAGTGAAACCCGGACGGCTGAAGCTTTCTTT.

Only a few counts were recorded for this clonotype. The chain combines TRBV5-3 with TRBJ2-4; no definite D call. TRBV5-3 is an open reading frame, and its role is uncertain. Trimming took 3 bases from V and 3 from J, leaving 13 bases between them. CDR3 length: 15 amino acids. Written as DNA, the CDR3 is TGTGCCAGAAGCTCGTTCGGTTTCTTCAAAAACATTCAGTACTTC. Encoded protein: CARSSFGFFKNIQYF.

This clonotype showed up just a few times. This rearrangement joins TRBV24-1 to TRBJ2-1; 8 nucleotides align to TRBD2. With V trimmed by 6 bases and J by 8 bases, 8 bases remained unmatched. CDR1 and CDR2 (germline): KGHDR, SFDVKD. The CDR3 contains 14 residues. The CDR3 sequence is CATSPAGGGDEQFF. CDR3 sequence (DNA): TGTGCCACCAGTCCGGCGGGGGGCGGGGATGAGCAGTTCTTC.

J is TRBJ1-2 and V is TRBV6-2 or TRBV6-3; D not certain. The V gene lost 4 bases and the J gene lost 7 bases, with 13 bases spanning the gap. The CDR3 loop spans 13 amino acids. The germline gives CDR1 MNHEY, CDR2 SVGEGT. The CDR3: CASSFWTSPGYTF. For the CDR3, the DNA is TGTGCCAGCAGTTTCTGGACCAGTCCTGGCTACACCTTC.

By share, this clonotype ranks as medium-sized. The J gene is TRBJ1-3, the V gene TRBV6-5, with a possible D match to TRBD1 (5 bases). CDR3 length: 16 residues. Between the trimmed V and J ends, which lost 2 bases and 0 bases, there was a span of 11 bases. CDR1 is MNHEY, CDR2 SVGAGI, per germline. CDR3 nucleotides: TGTGCCAGCAGTTACAGGGGTATGGACTCTGGAAACACCATATATTTT. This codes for CASSYRGMDSGNTIYF.

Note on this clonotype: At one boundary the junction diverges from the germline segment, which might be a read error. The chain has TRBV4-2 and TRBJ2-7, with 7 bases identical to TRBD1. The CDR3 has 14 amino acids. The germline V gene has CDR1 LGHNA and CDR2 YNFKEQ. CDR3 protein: CASSHPGQTYEQYF. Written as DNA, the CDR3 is TGCGCCAGCAGCCACCCGGGACAGACGTACGAGCAGTACTTC.

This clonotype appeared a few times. DNA of the CDR3: TGTGCCATCAGCGATGGGACAGGGGGAAATCAGCCCCAGCATTTT. Amino acid sequence: CAISDGTGGNQPQHF. This chain links TRBV10-3 with TRBJ1-5, with 11 positions matching TRBD1. Losses at the gene ends were 6 bases for V and 4 bases for J; bases not matched to a gene: 5. Per germline, CDR1 ENHRY and CDR2 SYGVKD. CDR3 length: 15 amino acids.

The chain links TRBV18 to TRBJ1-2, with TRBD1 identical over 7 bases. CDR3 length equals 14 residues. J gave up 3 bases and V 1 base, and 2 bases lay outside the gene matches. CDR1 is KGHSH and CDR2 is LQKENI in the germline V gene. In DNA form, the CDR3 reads TGTGCCAGCTCACCACGACAGGGAGACTATGGCTACACCTTC. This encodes CASSPRQGDYGYTF.

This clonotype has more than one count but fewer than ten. CDR3 residues: CASSWTGKETQYF. DNA of the CDR3: TGTGCCAGCAGTTGGACAGGGAAAGAGACCCAGTACTTC. The V call is TRBV12-3 or TRBV12-4, the J call TRBJ2-5, with 8 bases lining up with TRBD1. The CDR3 covers 13 residues. Trimming cost V 4 bases and J 3 bases; bases outside gene matches: 1.

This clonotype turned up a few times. As DNA, the CDR3 is TGTGCCAGCAGTGAAATTATCGGGGACCAAGAGACCCAGTACTTC. Its protein is CASSEIIGDQETQYF. The chain has TRBV6-5 and TRBJ2-5; a possible D gene is TRBD2 (5 bases). The CDR3 is 15 residues long. V lost 5 bases and J lost 0, with 13 bases in between. Germline loops: CDR1 MNHEY, CDR2 SVGAGI.

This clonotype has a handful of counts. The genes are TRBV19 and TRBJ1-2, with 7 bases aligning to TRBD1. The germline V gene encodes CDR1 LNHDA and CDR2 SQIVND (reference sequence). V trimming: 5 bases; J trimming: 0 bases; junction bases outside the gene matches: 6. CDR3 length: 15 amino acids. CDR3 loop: CASSPGTASNYGYTF. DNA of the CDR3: TGTGCCAGTAGTCCCGGGACAGCCTCTAACTATGGCTACACCTTC.

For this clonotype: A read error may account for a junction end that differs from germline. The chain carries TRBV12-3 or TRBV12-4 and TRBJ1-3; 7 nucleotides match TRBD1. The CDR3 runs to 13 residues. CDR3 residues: CAGREQGISAIYF. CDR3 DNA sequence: TGTGCCGGCAGGGAACAGGGGATTTCCGCCATATATTTT.

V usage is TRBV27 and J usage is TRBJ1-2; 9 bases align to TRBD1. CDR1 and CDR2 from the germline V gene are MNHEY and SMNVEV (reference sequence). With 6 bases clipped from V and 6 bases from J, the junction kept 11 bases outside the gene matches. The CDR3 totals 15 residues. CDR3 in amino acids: CASSNQRGTGHGYTF. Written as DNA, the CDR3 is TGTGCCAGCAGCAATCAACGGGGGACAGGGCATGGCTACACCTTC.